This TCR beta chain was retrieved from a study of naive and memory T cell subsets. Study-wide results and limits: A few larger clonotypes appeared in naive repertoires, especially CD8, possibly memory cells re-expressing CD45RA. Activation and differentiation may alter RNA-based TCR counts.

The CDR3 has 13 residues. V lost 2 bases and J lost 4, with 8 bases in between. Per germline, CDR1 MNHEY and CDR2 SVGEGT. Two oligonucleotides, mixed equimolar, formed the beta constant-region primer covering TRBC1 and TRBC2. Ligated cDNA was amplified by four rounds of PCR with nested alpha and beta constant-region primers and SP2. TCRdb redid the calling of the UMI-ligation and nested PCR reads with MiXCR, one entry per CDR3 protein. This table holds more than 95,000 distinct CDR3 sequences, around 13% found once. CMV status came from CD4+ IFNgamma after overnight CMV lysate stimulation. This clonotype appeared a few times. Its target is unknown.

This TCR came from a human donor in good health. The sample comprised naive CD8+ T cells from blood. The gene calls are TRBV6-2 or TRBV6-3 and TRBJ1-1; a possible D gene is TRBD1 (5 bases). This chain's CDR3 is CASSYVGVTEAFF. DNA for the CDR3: TGTGCCAGCAGTTACGTGGGGGTCACTGAAGCTTTCTTT.